Listed below are T cell receptor beta chains from one sample, sequenced in a study of a mutant IDH1 vaccine in newly diagnosed glioma. No antigens are known for them. The protocol was immunoSEQ multiplex PCR, while the TCRdb copy is restricted to in-frame clones and leaves out a portion. The repertoire includes roughly 68,000 clones, 74% of them detected once, and over 4% sits in the top ten. This specimen was PBMCs, taken from a glioma patient whose treatment included an IDH1 peptide vaccine. Every receptor here comes from a man aged 50 to 60 with glioma. The CDR3 runs from the conserved cysteine through the conserved F or W. The D gene is left open where the match is weak. Size is omitted from some rows. Given values are once, few, many or a class for expanded clones.

>TRBJ2-2|.|TRBV2|.
CASSFGGNTGELFF
TGTGCCAGCTCGTTTGGAGGAAACACCGGGGAGCTGTTTTTT
>TRBJ2-1|.|TRBV29-1|.
CSVVWADPGLDEQFF
TGCAGCGTTGTATGGGCGGACCCAGGGCTGGATGAGCAGTTCTTC
>TRBJ1-5|TRBD1|TRBV19|.
CASRQGGSNQPQHF
TGTGCCAGTCGACAGGGCGGGAGCAATCAGCCCCAGCATTTT
>TRBJ2-6|.|TRBV5-8|.
CASITGTGANVLTF
TGTGCCAGCATAACCGGAACCGGGGCCAACGTCCTGACTTTC
>TRBJ2-5|.|TRBV2|.
CASSDPGQETQYF
TGTGCCAGCAGTGACCCTGGACAAGAGACCCAGTACTTC
>TRBJ2-1|.|TRBV27|many
CASSSATYNEQFF
TGTGCCAGCAGTTCTGCCACGTACAATGAGCAGTTCTTC
>TRBJ2-5|TRBD1|TRBV27|.
CASSLQGAGETQYF
TGTGCCAGCAGTTTACAGGGGGCGGGAGAGACCCAGTACTTC
>TRBJ1-1|.|TRBV7-2|few
CASSLVFGNTEAFF
TGTGCCAGCAGCTTAGTTTTTGGGAACACTGAAGCTTTCTTT
>TRBJ2-3|TRBD2|TRBV19|.
CASSAGGTDTQYF
TGTGCCAGTTCGGCGGGGGGGACAGATACGCAGTATTTT
>TRBJ2-3|TRBD2|TRBV7-2|.
CASNQRLAGVHTQYF
TGTGCCAGCAACCAGCGACTAGCGGGGGTGCATACGCAGTATTTT
>TRBJ1-1|TRBD1|TRBV20-1|.
CSADREAEAFF
TGCAGTGCTGACAGGGAGGCTGAAGCTTTCTTT
>TRBJ1-4|.|TRBV9|.
CASSVNPGWNEKLFF
TGTGCCAGCAGCGTAAATCCAGGATGGAATGAAAAACTGTTTTTT
>TRBJ2-7|.|TRBV19|.
CASSMVRGGYEQYF
TGTGCCAGTAGTATGGTCAGGGGCGGATACGAGCAGTACTTC
>TRBJ1-1|.|TRBV7-9|.
CATGPTGNTEAFF
TGTGCCACCGGACCAACAGGTAACACTGAAGCTTTCTTT
>TRBJ2-7|TRBD1|TRBV29-1|.
CSVEDRARTGFEQYF
TGCAGCGTTGAAGATCGGGCGAGGACAGGGTTTGAGCAGTACTTC
>TRBJ1-1|TRBD1|TRBV19|.
CASSIMGRGSGTEAFF
TGTGCCAGTAGTATAATGGGCAGGGGGTCCGGCACTGAAGCTTTCTTT
>TRBJ1-3|TRBD1|TRBV5-1|few
CASSGTGGSYSGNTIYF
TGCGCCAGCAGCGGGACAGGAGGATCTTACTCTGGAAACACCATATATTTT
>TRBJ1-1|.|TRBV5-4|.
CASSLASQMNTEAFF
TGTGCCAGCAGCTTGGCATCCCAGATGAACACTGAAGCTTTCTTT
>TRBJ2-1|TRBD2|TRBV7-3|.
CASSPSLGTIANEQFF
TGTGCCAGCAGCCCGTCCTTAGGGACTATCGCCAATGAGCAGTTCTTC
>TRBJ2-5|TRBD1|TRBV29-1|.
CSVGGGLGQGKSQETQYF
TGCAGCGTTGGGGGAGGATTAGGACAGGGAAAAAGTCAAGAGACCCAGTACTTC
>TRBJ2-7|.|TRBV14|.
CASSLGVSYEQYF
TGTGCCAGCAGCCTGGGGGTGTCCTACGAGCAGTACTTC
>TRBJ1-5|.|TRBV19|.
CASSPGRHNQPQHF
TGTGCCAGTAGTCCAGGCAGACACAATCAGCCCCAGCATTTT
>TRBJ2-1|.|TRBV20-1|.
CSASSYNEQFF
TGCAGTGCCTCTTCCTACAATGAGCAGTTCTTC
>TRBJ2-5|TRBD2|TRBV7-3|.
CASSFGGGVVETQYF
TGTGCCAGCAGCTTCGGCGGGGGGGTTGTTGAGACCCAGTACTTC
>TRBJ1-5|TRBD1|TRBV29-1|.
CSATTGFNQPQHF
TGCAGCGCTACGACAGGGTTCAATCAGCCCCAGCATTTT
>TRBJ1-2|TRBD1|TRBV5-6|.
CASSFRQGEGYTF
TGTGCCAGCAGCTTTCGACAGGGTGAGGGCTACACCTTC
>TRBJ2-2|TRBD1|TRBV7-2|.
CASSSPHRGNGELFF
TGTGCCAGCAGCTCGCCCCACAGGGGTAACGGGGAGCTGTTTTTT
>TRBJ2-5|.|TRBV20-1|.
CSARLKTQYF
TGCAGTGCTAGGTTGAAGACCCAGTACTTC
>TRBJ1-1|.|TRBV10-3|few
CAISEPSGGKAFF
TGTGCCATCAGTGAGCCTTCGGGGGGGAAAGCTTTCTTT
>TRBJ1-1|.|TRBV6-5|.
CASSLQWNTEAFF
TGTGCCAGCAGTCTTCAGTGGAACACTGAAGCTTTCTTT
>TRBJ1-2|.|TRBV9|few
CASSVVGRGVDGYTF
TGTGCCAGCAGCGTAGTCGGCAGGGGTGTTGATGGCTACACCTTC
>TRBJ1-2|TRBD1|TRBV4-1|.
CASSQAGTGNNYGYTF
TGCGCCAGCAGCCAAGCCGGGACAGGGAACAACTATGGCTACACCTTC
>TRBJ2-2|TRBD2|TRBV25-1|.
CASMEAAPGGTGELFF
TGTGCCAGCATGGAGGCTGCTCCGGGGGGCACCGGGGAGCTGTTTTTT
>TRBJ2-3|.|TRBV6-5|.
CASSSEGVVGLDTQYF
TGTGCCAGCAGTTCGGAGGGGGTTGTGGGGCTAGATACGCAGTATTTT
>TRBJ1-1|.|TRBV7-7|once
CASSLGSNTEAFF
TGTGCTAGCAGCTTAGGTTCGAACACTGAAGCTTTCTTT
>TRBJ2-5|.|TRBV5-1|.
CASSLPGEGTQYF
TGCGCCAGCAGCTTGCCCGGAGAGGGGACCCAGTACTTC
>TRBJ2-7|TRBD1|TRBV6-1|once
CASSEVGRGTEQYF
TGTGCCAGCAGTGAAGTAGGCAGGGGGACCGAGCAGTACTTC
>TRBJ1-1|.|TRBV29-1|.
CSVGGRQTEAFF
TGCAGCGTTGGAGGGAGACAGACTGAAGCTTTCTTT
>TRBJ1-2|TRBD1|TRBV29-1|.
CSGKQGARGYTF
TGCAGCGGCAAACAGGGGGCGAGAGGCTACACCTTC
>TRBJ2-2|TRBD1|TRBV5-1|.
CASSLTGTGRAGELFF
TGCGCCAGCAGCTTGACCGGGACAGGGCGGGCCGGGGAGCTGTTTTTT
>TRBJ1-1|.|TRBV7-2|.
CASSLSQKAFF
TGTGCCAGCAGCTTAAGCCAGAAAGCTTTCTTT
>TRBJ2-1|.|TRBV7-2|.
CASSSFGEQFF
TGTGCCAGCAGCTCCTTTGGTGAGCAGTTCTTC
>TRBJ2-3|.|TRBV6-5|.
CASSPSRQIGQYF
TGTGCCAGCAGCCCCTCCCGGCAGATAGGGCAGTATTTT
>TRBJ2-7|.|TRBV9|.
CASSLGPAGYEQYF
TGTGCCAGCAGCTTGGGACCCGCTGGCTACGAGCAGTACTTC